Listed below are T cell receptor beta chains from one sample, sequenced in a study of molecular identifiers for immune sequencing clone quantification. TCRdb reprocessed the PCR reads via MiXCR and lists one record per CDR3 protein. This sample carries hundreds of thousands of distinct CDR3 sequences, 24% of them seen once, and the ten largest clones take about 0.71%. Material for sequencing was naive CD8+ T cells from blood, with Jurkat cell RNA spiked in. These receptors were collected from a human donor in good health. Some libraries in this study had Jurkat cell RNA spiked in. CDR3s include the opening cysteine and the closing phenylalanine or tryptophan. The D gene is left open where the match is weak. Size tells how often a clone was seen (once, few, many) or the class of an expanded clone, and some rows leave it out.

V	J	size	D	DNA	CDR3
TRBV5-6	TRBJ1-4	many	NA	TGTGCCAGCAGCCCCAGAGGTCCAATTAAAAAACTGTTTTTT	CASSPRGPIKKLFF
TRBV12-3/TRBV12-4	TRBJ2-3	many	NA	TGTGCCAGCGGGCTTGGGTCTAGCACAGATACGCAGTATTTT	CASGLGSSTDTQYF
TRBV6-6	TRBJ2-3	many	TRBD1	TGTGCCCACGGGACAGGGGTGGATACGCAGTATTTT	CAHGTGVDTQYF
TRBV28	TRBJ2-7	NA	NA	TGTGCCACCACAACCACCGGCTTGGGGTACGAGCAGTACTTC	CATTTTGLGYEQYF
TRBV2	TRBJ2-7	NA	NA	TGTGCCAGCACTCCGAGCTCCTACGTGCAGTACTTC	CASTPSSYVQYF
TRBV19	TRBJ2-5	NA	NA	TGTGCCAGTAGTACAGACGCCAGGGTTGAGACCCAGTACTTC	CASSTDARVETQYF
TRBV27	TRBJ2-2	NA	TRBD1	TGTGCCAGCAGTAGACAGGGGGTCATGGACACCGGGGAGCTGTTTTTT	CASSRQGVMDTGELFF
TRBV6-2/TRBV6-3	TRBJ2-7	NA	TRBD1	TGTGCCAGCAGTTATGTTGGACCGACAGGGAACGAGCAGTACTTC	CASSYVGPTGNEQYF
TRBV28	TRBJ1-1	NA	NA	TGTGCCACCCGGGATCAGAACACTGAAGCTTTCTTT	CATRDQNTEAFF
TRBV7-9	TRBJ1-5	many	NA	TGTGCCAGCAGGCCCGCCGCAGATCAGCCCCAGCATTTT	CASRPAADQPQHF
TRBV13	TRBJ2-5	many	TRBD1	TGTGCCAGCAGCCGGAGCGGGACAGGGGGCCAAGAGACCCAGTACTTC	CASSRSGTGGQETQYF
TRBV6-1	TRBJ2-7	NA	NA	TGTGCCAGCAATGAGGGCGAGCAGTACTTC	CASNEGEQYF
TRBV20-1	TRBJ2-7	many	TRBD1	TGCAGTGCTAGTGGGGACAGGGGCTACGAGCAGTACTTC	CSASGDRGYEQYF
TRBV3-1	TRBJ2-3	few	NA	TGTGCCAGCAGCCCGAAGCTAAGCACAGATACGCAGTATTTT	CASSPKLSTDTQYF
TRBV6-2/TRBV6-3	TRBJ2-7	NA	NA	TGTGCCAGCAATTACTCTTGGGAGCAGTACTTC	CASNYSWEQYF
TRBV13	TRBJ1-1	many	NA	TGTGCCAGCAGCTATCGGACAGACAACACTGAAGCTTTCTTT	CASSYRTDNTEAFF
TRBV7-9	TRBJ2-5	many	NA	TGTGCCAGCAGCTTCGTAGAGGGGAAAGAGACCCAGTACTTC	CASSFVEGKETQYF
TRBV6-1	TRBJ1-1	many	NA	TGTGCATGCGTCCAGAACACTGAAGCTTTCTTT	CACVQNTEAFF
TRBV25-1	TRBJ1-1	few	NA	TGTGCCAGCAGTGAATTCGGCGCGGCCACTGAAGCTTTCTTT	CASSEFGAATEAFF
TRBV12-3/TRBV12-4	TRBJ2-7	NA	NA	TGTGCCAGCAGAACCGGGAGAGGGGAGCAGTACTTC	CASRTGRGEQYF
TRBV5-1	TRBJ2-4	many	TRBD2	TGCGCCAGCAGCTTGGCCGCAAGCGGGAGGGCCCCCAAAAACATTCAGTACTTC	CASSLAASGRAPKNIQYF
TRBV4-1	TRBJ2-7	NA	NA	TGCGCCAGCAGCCAAGATAGAGCGGGTTTAACCTACGAGCAGTACTTC	CASSQDRAGLTYEQYF
TRBV12-3/TRBV12-4	TRBJ2-7	few	TRBD1	TGTGCCAGCAGTCAAACTCAGGGGGTGAGGGAGCAGTACTTC	CASSQTQGVREQYF
TRBV29-1	TRBJ2-1	NA	NA	TGCAGCGTTGAGGGCGGGTGGGATATTGAGCAGTTCTTC	CSVEGGWDIEQFF
TRBV18	TRBJ2-7	NA	NA	TGTGCCAGCTCACCGCCGGGACCGATGAGCTCCTACGAGCAGTACTTC	CASSPPGPMSSYEQYF
TRBV6-2/TRBV6-3	TRBJ2-5	NA	NA	TGTGCCAGCAGCACCGGGACACCACAAGAGACCCAGTACTTC	CASSTGTPQETQYF
TRBV12-3/TRBV12-4	TRBJ2-3	once	TRBD2	TGTGCCAGCAGGCGGGGGGGCTTTACTCCTAGCACAGATACGCAGTATTTT	CASRRGGFTPSTDTQYF
TRBV2	TRBJ2-7	few	NA	TGTGCCAGCACCCCGTTGGACGGGCCAAACTCCTACGAGCAGTACTTC	CASTPLDGPNSYEQYF
TRBV7-9	TRBJ2-3	many	TRBD2	TGTGCCAGCAGCACAAATAATCTAAGCGGGGGCCTACCTATCACAGATACGCAGTATTTT	CASSTNNLSGGLPITDTQYF
TRBV19	TRBJ1-1	NA	NA	TGTGCCAGTAGTGTGGGACACACTGAAGCTTTCTTT	CASSVGHTEAFF
TRBV27	TRBJ2-7	NA	TRBD1	TGTGCCAGCAGTGTAGGACAGGGAAATTTGTACGAGCAGTACTTC	CASSVGQGNLYEQYF
TRBV29-1	TRBJ2-2	NA	TRBD2	TGCAGCGCCAGAGAAAGAGCGGGAGGGCACACCGGGGAGCTGTTTTTT	CSARERAGGHTGELFF
TRBV6-2/TRBV6-3	TRBJ1-5	once	NA	TGTGCCGGCAGGGACTGGGGCAATCAGCCCCAGCATTTT	CAGRDWGNQPQHF
TRBV7-9	TRBJ2-7	few	TRBD1	TGTGCCAGCAGCCCTGGACAGGCGGTTGGGCAATACTTC	CASSPGQAVGQYF
TRBV7-9	TRBJ1-1	once	NA	TGTACCAGCAGCCCCCCGTTTCGCGAAGCTTTCTTT	CTSSPPFREAFF
TRBV28	TRBJ1-5	few	NA	TGTGCCAGCAGTCAAGGGTTTTTTGACAATCAGCCCCAGCATTTT	CASSQGFFDNQPQHF
TRBV14	TRBJ2-5	few	NA	TGTGCCAGCAGCCAAGGGGTAGAGACCCAGTACTTC	CASSQGVETQYF
TRBV13	TRBJ1-1	NA	NA	TGTGCCAGCCAAAGGGAAACCACTGAAGCTTTCTTT	CASQRETTEAFF
TRBV15	TRBJ1-5	NA	NA	TGTGCCACCAGCAACCGGGACTACCGACCGCATTTT	CATSNRDYRPHF
TRBV20-1	TRBJ2-7	few	TRBD1	TGCAGTGCTCCCACGGGACAGAACTACGAGCAGTACTTC	CSAPTGQNYEQYF
TRBV5-1	TRBJ2-7	NA	NA	TGCGCCAGCAGCTTGGCCGGTAGGGCGATTGACGAGCAGTACTTC	CASSLAGRAIDEQYF
TRBV2	TRBJ2-7	NA	TRBD2	TGTGCCAGCACCGGGGGACTAGCGGAGCAGGGGAACTCCTACGAGCAGTACTTC	CASTGGLAEQGNSYEQYF
TRBV4-3	TRBJ1-1	NA	NA	TGCGCCAGCAGCCAAGATCTGTGGAGGCCCACTGAAGCTTTCTTT	CASSQDLWRPTEAFF
TRBV24-1	TRBJ2-3	NA	TRBD2	TGTGCCACCAGTGATCGTAGCGGGAGTACAGATACGCAGTATTTT	CATSDRSGSTDTQYF
TRBV29-1	TRBJ2-2	many	TRBD1	TGCAGCGTTGAGACAGGGGGCGCGAACACCGGGGAGCTGTTTTTT	CSVETGGANTGELFF
TRBV20-1	TRBJ2-7	NA	NA	TGCAGTGCTAGAGATGACAGTCGCCCGTCGGATGAGCAGTACTTC	CSARDDSRPSDEQYF
TRBV7-9	TRBJ1-5	many	NA	TGTGCCAGCAGCTTAGGAAAGGAGCCTTTGCCCCAGCATTTT	CASSLGKEPLPQHF
TRBV12-3/TRBV12-4	TRBJ1-1	few	NA	TGTGCCAGCAGTCCATTTCGGCAAAACACTGAAGCTTTCTTT	CASSPFRQNTEAFF